This T cell receptor (beta chain) stems from a study of blood T cell repertoires in COVID-19. Libraries were prepared by immunoSEQ multiplex PCR; TCRdb keeps only in-frame clonotypes and omits some of them. The sample lists 200,000 to 250,000 clones; 84% were seen once. CDR1 is SGHRS, CDR2 YFSETQ, per germline. With 4 bases clipped from V and 4 bases from J, the junction kept 8 bases outside the gene matches. The CDR3 runs 15 residues. This sequence joins TRBV5-1 and TRBJ2-1, with 7 bases that match TRBD1. The TCR comes from a woman aged 80 or older with active or convalescent COVID-19. The sequenced material came from peripheral blood. The CDR3 loop reads CASSVDLGQYNEQFF. For the CDR3, the DNA is TGCGCCAGCAGCGTCGACCTGGGACAGTACAATGAGCAGTTCTTC.